This record looks at one T cell receptor (beta chain) sequence and its context. The antigen is unknown. One junction end does not reproduce the germline sequence, and a read error may be involved. For the second PCR, which ran for about 7 to 11 cycles, a sample-barcoded 5' primer and a J-beta primer mix were used. MiXCR, run by TCRdb on the 5' RACE reads, gives a single entry per CDR3 protein. The sample consists of approximately 1.5 million distinct CDR3 sequences, about 45% of them appearing once. The data were obtained in a study of blood T cells in healthy people across ages. Points from the study as a whole: Per million T cells, TCR beta diversity dropped about linearly as age rose.

CDR3 size: 15 residues. In germline, CDR1 is SGHRS, CDR2 YFSETQ. Per sample, a minimum of 6.5 million PBMCs were isolated. Sequencing input: blood. V gene TRBV5-1 combines with J gene TRBJ2-2; no definite D call. This clonotype was obtained from a woman aged 18-30 years in good health. The CDR3 coding sequence is TGCGCCAGCACCTTGTCCGGGCCCCGTGCCGGGGAGCTGTTTTTT. It specifies CASTLSGPRAGELFF.